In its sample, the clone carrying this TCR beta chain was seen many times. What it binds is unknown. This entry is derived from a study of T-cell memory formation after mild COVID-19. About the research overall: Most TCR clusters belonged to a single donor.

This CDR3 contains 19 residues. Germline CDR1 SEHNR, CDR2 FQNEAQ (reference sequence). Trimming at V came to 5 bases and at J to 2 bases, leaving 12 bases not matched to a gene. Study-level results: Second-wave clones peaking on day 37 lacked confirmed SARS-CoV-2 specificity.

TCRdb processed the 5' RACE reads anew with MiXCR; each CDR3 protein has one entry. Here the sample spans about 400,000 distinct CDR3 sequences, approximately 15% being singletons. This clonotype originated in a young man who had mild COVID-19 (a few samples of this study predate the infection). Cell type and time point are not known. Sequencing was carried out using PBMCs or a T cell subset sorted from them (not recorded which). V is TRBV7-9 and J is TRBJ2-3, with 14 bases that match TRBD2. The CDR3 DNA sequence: TGTGCCAGCAGCCCGGGACTAGCGGGGGACCACAGCCACACAGATACGCAGTATTTT. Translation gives CASSPGLAGDHSHTDTQYF. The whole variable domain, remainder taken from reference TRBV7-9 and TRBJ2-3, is DTGVSQNPRHKITKRGQNVTFRCDPISEHNRLYWYRQTLGQGPEFLTYFQNEAQLEKSRLLSDRFSAERPKGSFSTLEIQRTEQGDSAMYLCASSPGLAGDHSHTDTQYFGPGTRLTVL.